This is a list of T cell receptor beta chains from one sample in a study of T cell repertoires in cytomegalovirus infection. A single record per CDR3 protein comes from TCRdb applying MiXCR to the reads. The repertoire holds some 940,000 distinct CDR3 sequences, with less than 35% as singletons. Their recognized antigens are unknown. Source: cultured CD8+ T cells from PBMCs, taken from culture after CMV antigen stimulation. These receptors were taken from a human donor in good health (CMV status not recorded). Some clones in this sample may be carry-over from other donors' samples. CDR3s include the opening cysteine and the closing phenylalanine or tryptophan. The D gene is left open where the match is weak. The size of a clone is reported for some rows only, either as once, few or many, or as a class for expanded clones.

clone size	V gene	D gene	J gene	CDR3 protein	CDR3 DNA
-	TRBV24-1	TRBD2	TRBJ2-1	CATSGSGGPPYNEQFF	TGTGCCACCAGTGGGAGCGGGGGGCCCCCCTACAATGAGCAGTTCTTC
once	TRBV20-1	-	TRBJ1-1	CSARSRLSNTEAFF	TGCAGTGCTAGGTCCCGTTTATCGAACACTGAAGCTTTCTTT
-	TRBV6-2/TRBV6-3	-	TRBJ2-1	CASGYSNPGASMTYNEQFF	TGTGCCAGCGGTTACTCGAATCCGGGAGCTAGCATGACCTACAATGAGCAGTTCTTC
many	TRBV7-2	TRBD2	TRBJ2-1	CASSSLAGDNNEQFF	TGTGCCAGCAGCTCACTAGCGGGGGACAACAATGAGCAGTTCTTC
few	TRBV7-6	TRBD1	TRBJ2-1	CASSPRQGVIHEQFF	TGTGCCAGCAGCCCCCGACAGGGGGTTATACATGAGCAGTTCTTC
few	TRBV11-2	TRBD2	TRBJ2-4	CASSLSGGGGNIQYF	TGTGCCAGCAGCCTAAGCGGGGGCGGGGGAAACATTCAGTACTTC
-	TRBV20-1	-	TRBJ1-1	CSAMEGRPQNTEAFF	TGCAGTGCCATGGAAGGGCGGCCACAGAACACTGAAGCTTTCTTT
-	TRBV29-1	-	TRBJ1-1	CSLGPAEAFF	TGCAGCCTCGGCCCCGCTGAAGCTTTCTTT
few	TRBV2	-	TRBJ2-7	CATQRGYEQYF	TGTGCCACCCAGCGAGGCTACGAGCAGTACTTC
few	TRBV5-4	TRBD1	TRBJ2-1	CASSLGQDPNEQFF	TGTGCCAGCAGCCTCGGACAGGACCCCAATGAGCAGTTCTTC
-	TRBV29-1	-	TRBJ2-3	CSVGGRRDTQYF	TGCAGCGTTGGGGGGAGGAGAGATACGCAGTATTTT
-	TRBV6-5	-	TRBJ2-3	CASSPRIGSSTDTQYF	TGTGCCAGCAGTCCCCGAATTGGATCTAGCACAGATACGCAGTATTTT
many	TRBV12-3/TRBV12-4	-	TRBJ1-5	CASSGRGGNQPQHF	TGTGCCAGCAGTGGTAGGGGGGGCAATCAGCCCCAGCATTTT
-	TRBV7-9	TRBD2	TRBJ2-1	CASSSPGLPGNEQFF	TGTGCCAGCAGCTCACCGGGACTACCGGGCAATGAGCAGTTCTTC
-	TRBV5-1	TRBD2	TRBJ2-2	CASRRSLAANTGELFF	TGCGCCAGCAGACGGAGTCTAGCGGCGAACACCGGGGAGCTGTTTTTT
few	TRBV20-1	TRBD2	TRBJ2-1	CSAPGVAGGGNEQFF	TGCAGTGCCCCTGGGGTGGCGGGGGGTGGCAATGAGCAGTTCTTC
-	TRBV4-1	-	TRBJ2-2	CASSHFFGGRTNTGELFF	TGCGCCAGCAGCCATTTCTTCGGGGGCCGGACAAACACCGGGGAGCTGTTTTTT
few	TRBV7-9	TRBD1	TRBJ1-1	CASSPPRDRDLNTEAFF	TGTGCCAGCAGCCCCCCCCGGGACAGGGATTTAAACACTGAAGCTTTCTTT
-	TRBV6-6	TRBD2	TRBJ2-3	CASSGLAGGLPSTDTQYF	TGTGCCAGCAGTGGACTAGCGGGGGGTCTCCCTAGCACAGATACGCAGTATTTT
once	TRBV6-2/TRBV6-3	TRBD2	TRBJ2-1	CASKRLAGYNEQFF	TGTGCCAGCAAGAGACTAGCGGGGTACAATGAGCAGTTCTTC
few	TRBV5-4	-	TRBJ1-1	CASSLDLGGGIEAFF	TGTGCCAGCAGCTTGGATCTAGGGGGAGGGATTGAAGCTTTCTTT
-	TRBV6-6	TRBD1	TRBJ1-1	CASIGKAPRQGASDTEAFF	TGTGCCAGCATCGGAAAAGCGCCCCGACAGGGCGCGAGCGATACTGAAGCTTTCTTT
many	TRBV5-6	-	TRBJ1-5	CASSLGGTQPQHF	TGTGCCAGCAGCTTAGGGGGTACACAGCCCCAGCATTTT
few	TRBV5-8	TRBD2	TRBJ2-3	CASSLTPGLASDTQYF	TGTGCCAGCAGCTTGACCCCTGGACTAGCGTCAGATACGCAGTATTTT
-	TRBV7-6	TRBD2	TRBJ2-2	CASSNLAGHLPRLRTGELFF	TGTGCCAGCAGCAATCTAGCGGGGCACCTCCCACGTCTTAGAACCGGGGAGCTGTTTTTT
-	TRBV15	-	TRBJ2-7	CATSRDRRENYEQYF	TGTGCCACCAGCAGAGATCGCAGGGAGAACTACGAGCAGTACTTC
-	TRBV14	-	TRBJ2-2	CVSSPEVGVPGELFF	TGTGTCAGCAGCCCTGAGGTCGGGGTCCCCGGGGAGCTGTTTTTT
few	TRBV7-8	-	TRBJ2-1	CASRTRVGEVF	TGTGCCAGCAGAACTAGGGTAGGGGAGGTCTTC
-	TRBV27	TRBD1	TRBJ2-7	CATSGTGGIEQYF	TGTGCCACGTCCGGGACAGGGGGCATCGAGCAGTACTTC
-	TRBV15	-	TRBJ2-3	CATSSYQERTDTQYF	TGTGCCACCAGCAGTTATCAGGAGCGCACAGATACGCAGTATTTT
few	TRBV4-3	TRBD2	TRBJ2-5	CASSQDERGYRNQMVLLAGETQYF	TGCGCCAGCAGCCAAGATGAGAGGGGTTATAGGAACCAAATGGTTTTACTAGCGGGAGAGACCCAGTACTTC
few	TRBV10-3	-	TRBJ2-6	CAIASPDSSGANVLTF	TGTGCCATCGCCTCCCCGGACAGCTCTGGGGCCAACGTCCTGACTTTC
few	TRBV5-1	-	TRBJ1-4	CASHLVPNEKLFF	TGCGCCAGCCATTTAGTCCCTAATGAAAAACTGTTTTTT
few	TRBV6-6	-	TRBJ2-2	CASSYPRQTPNTGELFF	TGTGCCAGCAGTTACCCCCGACAGACTCCGAACACCGGGGAGCTGTTTTTT
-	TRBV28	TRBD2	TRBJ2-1	CASSLASGGVNEQFF	TGTGCCAGCAGTTTAGCTAGCGGGGGGGTTAATGAGCAGTTCTTC
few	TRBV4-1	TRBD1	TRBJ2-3	CASSHPRDRGRQDTQYF	TGCGCCAGCAGCCACCCAAGGGACAGGGGGCGTCAAGATACGCAGTATTTT
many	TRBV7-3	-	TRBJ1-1	CASSKTLGADMNTEAFF	TGTGCCAGCAGCAAAACCCTCGGGGCGGATATGAACACTGAAGCTTTCTTT
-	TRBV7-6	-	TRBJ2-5	CASSLTATRNFQETQYF	TGTGCCAGCAGCTTAACGGCGACTAGAAACTTTCAAGAGACCCAGTACTTC
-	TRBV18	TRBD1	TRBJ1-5	CASRPDREFRSNQPQHF	TGTGCCAGCAGACCTGACAGGGAGTTTCGTAGCAATCAGCCCCAGCATTTT
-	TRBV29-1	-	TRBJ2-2	CSVVVSNTGELFF	TGCAGCGTTGTGGTCTCGAACACCGGGGAGCTGTTTTTT
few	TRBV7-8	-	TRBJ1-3	CASSPTEGANTIYF	TGTGCCAGCAGCCCCACAGAGGGAGCAAACACCATATATTTT
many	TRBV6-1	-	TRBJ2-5	CASSEKQGQETQYF	TGTGCCAGCAGTGAAAAGCAGGGACAAGAGACCCAGTACTTC
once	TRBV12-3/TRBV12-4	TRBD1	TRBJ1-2	CAVRDRVSLGGYTF	TGTGCCGTCCGGGACAGGGTCTCCTTAGGGGGCTACACCTTC
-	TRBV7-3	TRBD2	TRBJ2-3	CASSLKGSGGREDTQYF	TGTGCCAGCAGCTTAAAGGGGAGCGGGGGAAGGGAAGATACGCAGTATTTT
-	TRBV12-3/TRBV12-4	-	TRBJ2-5	CASKRTQETQYF	TGTGCCAGCAAGCGGACACAAGAGACCCAGTACTTC
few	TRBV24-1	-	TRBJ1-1	CATSDLETPGAAFF	TGTGCCACCAGTGATTTGGAGACACCCGGGGCGGCTTTCTTT
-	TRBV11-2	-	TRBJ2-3	CASSSGRFSGTDTQYF	TGTGCCAGCAGCTCAGGACGTTTCTCGGGAACAGATACGCAGTATTTT
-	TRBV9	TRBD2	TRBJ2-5	CASSVPSGGETQYF	TGTGCCAGCAGCGTTCCTAGCGGGGGTGAGACCCAGTACTTC
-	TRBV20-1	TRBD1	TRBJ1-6	CSARDHEWDRVGSPLHF	TGCAGTGCTAGAGATCATGAGTGGGACAGGGTTGGCTCACCCCTCCACTTT
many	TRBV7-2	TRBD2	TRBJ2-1	CASSRAGGPGNEQFF	TGTGCCAGCAGCCGAGCGGGGGGGCCAGGCAATGAGCAGTTCTTC
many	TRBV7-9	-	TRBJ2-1	CASSFRTDEQFF	TGTGCCAGCAGCTTCCGGACAGATGAGCAGTTCTTC
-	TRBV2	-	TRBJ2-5	CASSDRSQYF	TGTGCCAGCAGTGATCGGTCCCAGTACTTC
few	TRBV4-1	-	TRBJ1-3	CASSQEELSSGNTIYF	TGCGCCAGCAGCCAAGAAGAATTGAGCTCTGGAAACACCATATATTTT
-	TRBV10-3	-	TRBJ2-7	CAISEPSSYEQYF	TGTGCCATCAGTGAACCCAGCTCCTACGAGCAGTACTTC